These T cell receptor beta chains were read from a single sample in a study of blood T cell repertoires in COVID-19. Method: immunoSEQ multiplex PCR; TCRdb's copy keeps in-frame clones and lacks some. The data hold over 200,000 clones, with 88% observed a single time. Material: PBMCs or T cells enriched from blood (not recorded which). These receptors were collected from a woman aged 40 to 49 with acute COVID-19. Each CDR3 is given with its conserved first and last residue. Each record gives: CDR3 DNA, CDR3 protein, V gene, D gene, clone size, J gene. A D gene is named only where the DNA matches it firmly. Size tells how often a clone was seen (once, few, many) or the class of an expanded clone, and some rows leave it out.

TGTGCCAGCAGCTTACTAGCGGGCTCCTACAATGAGCAGTTCTTC,CASSLLAGSYNEQFF,TRBV7-8,TRBD2,.,TRBJ2-1
TGTGCCAGCAGCTTGGGGCGAAACACCGGGGAGCTGTTTTTT,CASSLGRNTGELFF,TRBV11-2,.,few,TRBJ2-2
TGCAGCGTTGGCGACAGGGCCAAAGAGACCCAGTACTTC,CSVGDRAKETQYF,TRBV29-1,TRBD1,.,TRBJ2-5
TGTGCCAGCAGTGAAGGGGGGACAGGGCGTCAAGAGACCCAGTACTTC,CASSEGGTGRQETQYF,TRBV6-1,TRBD1,.,TRBJ2-5
TGTGCCAGCAGTTATCCAGGGGTCCCCAAAAACATTCAGTACTTC,CASSYPGVPKNIQYF,TRBV6-9,.,.,TRBJ2-4
TGTGCCAGCAGCGTAGTTAGCGCTAGCACAGATACGCAGTATTTT,CASSVVSASTDTQYF,TRBV9,.,.,TRBJ2-3
TGTGCCAGCAGCTTGGGACAGGGGGCCACCGGGGAGCTGTTTTTT,CASSLGQGATGELFF,TRBV7-6,TRBD1,.,TRBJ2-2
TGTGCCAGCAGTAAGGGAGGGGGGAAGGATCAGCCCCAGCATTTT,CASSKGGGKDQPQHF,TRBV6-2/TRBV6-3,.,.,TRBJ1-5
TGTGCCAGTAGTATTAGTACCGGGGAGCTGTTTTTT,CASSISTGELFF,TRBV19,.,.,TRBJ2-2
TGTGCCAGCAGCCTCCAGCGCCAGGGGGCCTCCCGCACAGATACGCAGTATTTT,CASSLQRQGASRTDTQYF,TRBV3-1/TRBV3-2,TRBD1,.,TRBJ2-3
TGTGCCAGCAGCCCGGGACAGCCGAGCTCCTACGAGCAGTACTTC,CASSPGQPSSYEQYF,TRBV5-4,TRBD1,.,TRBJ2-7
TGTGCCAGCAGCTTACGGACAGGGGTCTACAATGAGCAGTTCTTC,CASSLRTGVYNEQFF,TRBV11-2,TRBD1,.,TRBJ2-1
TGTGCCAGCAGGCCCGAAGTCGGGTGGAACAATGAGCAGTTCTTC,CASRPEVGWNNEQFF,TRBV2,.,.,TRBJ2-1
TGTGCCACCAGTACCGACAGGCACTCCTACGAGCAGTACTTC,CATSTDRHSYEQYF,TRBV15,.,.,TRBJ2-7
TGTGCCAGCAGCCGCGATATCAATCAGCCCCAGCATTTT,CASSRDINQPQHF,TRBV2,.,.,TRBJ1-5
TGTGCCTGGAAGGACAGTTTGAACACTGAAGCTTTCTTT,CAWKDSLNTEAFF,TRBV30,.,.,TRBJ1-1
TGTGCCAGCAGCCAATTTCCGGGAAACACCATATATTTT,CASSQFPGNTIYF,TRBV3-1/TRBV3-2,.,.,TRBJ1-3
TGCGCCAGCAGCCAAGCTACAGGCCTGGGTTCTGGAAACACCATATATTTT,CASSQATGLGSGNTIYF,TRBV4-1,.,.,TRBJ1-3
TGCGCCAGCAGCCTGGGCTATGGGACAGCTAACTATGGCTACACCTTC,CASSLGYGTANYGYTF,TRBV5-1,TRBD1,.,TRBJ1-2
TGCGCCAGCAGCTTGGAGGCGGGACAGCCCCAGCATTTT,CASSLEAGQPQHF,TRBV5-1,.,.,TRBJ1-5
TGCGCCAGCAGCCAAGCGAATGAATTTCAGGGGGCGCTCGGCACAGATACGCAGTATTTT,CASSQANEFQGALGTDTQYF,TRBV4-3,TRBD1,.,TRBJ2-3
TGTGCCAGCAGATACGGTGGAGGGCGAGGGACCTATGGCTACACCTTC,CASRYGGGRGTYGYTF,TRBV6-2/TRBV6-3,.,.,TRBJ1-2
TGTGCTAGTGGTTTGAGGGGGGAGCAGTTCTTC,CASGLRGEQFF,TRBV12-5,.,.,TRBJ2-1
TGTGCCAGCAGACCACAGGTAGCTAATTCACCCCTCCACTTT,CASRPQVANSPLHF,TRBV27,.,once,TRBJ1-6
TGTGCCAGCAGCGTAGGAGGGAATAATCAGCCCCAGCATTTT,CASSVGGNNQPQHF,TRBV9,.,.,TRBJ1-5
TGTGCCAGCAGCTTAGCAGGGGAGTTAGGATATGGCTACACCTTC,CASSLAGELGYGYTF,TRBV13,.,.,TRBJ1-2
TGTGCCTGGGCAGGGCACAATGAGCAGTTCTTC,CAWAGHNEQFF,TRBV30,.,once,TRBJ2-1
TGTGCCAGCAGTACGAGCGGGGCCCACTCCTACGAGCAGTACTTC,CASSTSGAHSYEQYF,TRBV6-5,TRBD2,.,TRBJ2-7
TGCGCCAGCAGCTTAGGCCGGACAGGGGGCGCGGGAGGCTACACCTTC,CASSLGRTGGAGGYTF,TRBV5-1,TRBD1,.,TRBJ1-2
TGCGCCAGCAGCCAAGACAGGCTCGTTTCACCCCTCCACTTT,CASSQDRLVSPLHF,TRBV4-1,.,once,TRBJ1-6